This TCR beta chain is from a study of blood T cell repertoires in COVID-19 (dated by TCRdb to about 2020). For the study in its entirety: Collaborator samples came from the United States, Italy and Spain and covered acute and convalescent phases of COVID-19. Deeply sampled blood TCRbeta repertoires from subjects exposed to, actively infected with, or recovered from COVID-19 were included in the dataset. Where available, HLA class I and class II types were taken from metadata supplied by the sample provider and were not determined by assay-based typing. The repertoires were released in a freely available public database meant as a resource for research on the immune response to SARS-CoV-2. The sample metadata nearly always contained a de-identified subject ID, COVID-19 status, age in years and sex. Samples came from the ongoing ImmuneRACE study (first 160 participants) plus 1,254 subjects from 6 global collaborators. The material from the prospective study consisted of cDNA or gDNA derived from T cells, B-cell-depleted T cells, or PBMCs. What the authors observed across the whole study: Clinical and demographic metadata were provided uncurated, with the amount varying by source and participant.

Whole blood was collected in K2EDTA tubes by collaborating institutions according to the institutions' own protocols. For TCRbeta analysis, collaborators shipped samples as frozen whole blood, isolated PBMCs, or DNA extracted from either of those sample types. The immunoSEQ Assay, a bias-controlled multiplex PCR, was used to amplify TCRbeta CDR3 regions from genomic DNA. From the authors' description of their analysis: Nucleated cell counts per sample were estimated from amplification of reference gene primers within the assay. Sequence reads were collapsed and filtered to measure the absolute abundance of every unique TCRbeta CDR3 rearrangement. For each sample, productive Simpson clonality was calculated as the square root of Simpson's diversity index across productive rearrangements. The table comes from immuneACCESS by way of TCRdb, which keeps in-frame sequences with V and J called. Part of the clones is missing from these tables; in studies checked, under half for an unresolved V gene and the rest for unknown reasons. V and J calls and clone size are those listed in that table; D and trimming were worked out from the DNA. In this sample the table shows more than 95,000 clones, roughly 86% of which occur a single time. Under 15% of the sample is held by the ten biggest clonotypes.

As for this clone: Its binding antigen is unknown. Base-call qualities are not available, and no considerably larger clone is one nucleotide away.

This receptor was obtained from a woman aged 55 to 70 in a cohort sampled during active or convalescent COVID-19. The sample was peripheral blood.

The DNA sequence is given as TGTGCCAGCAGTTATACAGGGGGAGAGGCCTACGAGCAGTACTTC. Translated, it reads CASSYTGGEAYEQYF. The chain uses TRBV27 and TRBJ2-7; 8 bases in the middle match TRBD1. V has 4 bases trimmed and J has 2 bases trimmed; junction bases matching no gene number 7. The CDR3 numbers 15 residues from cysteine through phenylalanine. The read is trimmed to its CDR3 DNA, 45 bases read in frame from base 1. CDR1 is given as MNHEY and CDR2 as SMNVEV, both from the germline V gene (reference sequence).